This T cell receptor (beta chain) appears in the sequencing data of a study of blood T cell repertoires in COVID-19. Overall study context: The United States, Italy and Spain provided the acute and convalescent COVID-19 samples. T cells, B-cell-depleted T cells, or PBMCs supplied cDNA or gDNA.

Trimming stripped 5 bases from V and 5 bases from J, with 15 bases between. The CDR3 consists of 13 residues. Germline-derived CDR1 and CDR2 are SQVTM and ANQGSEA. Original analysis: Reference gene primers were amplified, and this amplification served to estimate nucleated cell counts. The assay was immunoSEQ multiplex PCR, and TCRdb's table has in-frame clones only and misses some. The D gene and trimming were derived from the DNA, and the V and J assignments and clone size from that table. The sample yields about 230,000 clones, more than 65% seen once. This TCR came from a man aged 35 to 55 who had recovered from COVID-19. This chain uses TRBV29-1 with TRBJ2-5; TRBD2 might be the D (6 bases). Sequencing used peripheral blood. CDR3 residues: CSVTKTGAETQYF. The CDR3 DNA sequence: TGCAGCGTTACCAAAACGGGAGCTGAGACCCAGTACTTC.